This TCR beta chain was observed in a study of CD8+ T cells in alopecia areata. Overall study context: Dosing with tofacitinib proceeded for 6 to 18 months, followed by 6 months off drug.

Specified treatment: oral pan-JAK inhibitor, 5-10 mg twice daily. Sorting of CD4+ and CD8+ T cells was performed on PBMCs. The CDR3 sequence is 14 residues long. Germline V gene sequence: CDR1 SGHAT, CDR2 FQNNGV. V lost 5 bases to trimming and J lost 7 bases, with 17 bases between them. RNA was extracted and reverse transcribed into cDNA as the sequencing template. TCRdb's table, derived via immunoSEQ multiplex PCR, lists solely in-frame clones and lacks some. The sample holds fewer than 200,000 clones; roughly three fifths are singletons and the top ten take roughly 12%. Study-level results: Tofacitinib significantly decreased scalp clonality and expanded CD8+ clones among top 100.

About this clone itself: Antigen unknown.

This chain connects TRBV11-2 to TRBJ1-2; D is perhaps TRBD1 (6 bases). The receptor comes from a human donor with alopecia areata. The specimen was CD8+ T cells sorted from blood, collected at week 24, from a patient treated with tofacitinib. CDR3 nucleotides: TGTGCCAGCAGCGCCAACCGGGGGCGCGGTGGCTACACCTTC. It specifies CASSANRGRGGYTF.